These T cell receptor beta chains were read from a single sample in a study of blood T cell repertoires in COVID-19. The table came from immunoSEQ multiplex PCR; TCRdb's copy has only in-frame clones and leaves some out. The sample contains roughly 140,000 clones, about nine tenths of which appear only once. Sequencing was carried out using peripheral blood. All receptors derive from a woman aged 65 to 85 with acute or convalescent COVID-19. Each CDR3 is given without its conserved first and last residue.

v_gene,j_gene,CDR3aa
TRBV14,TRBJ1-2,ASSPSPGQGAGFYGYT
TRBV19,TRBJ2-2,AIRFGQGARTGELF
TRBV19,TRBJ2-5,ASSIFEGGRETQY
TRBV30,TRBJ1-1,AWSVLRGAEAF
TRBV19,TRBJ2-3,ASSPSGGRTRTQY
TRBV11-2,TRBJ2-5,ASSFGLETQY
TRBV9,TRBJ1-2,ASSPRWGQYGYT
TRBV11-2,TRBJ2-6,ASFKGASGSGANVLT
TRBV7-2,TRBJ2-2,ASSLTSGGALLAGELF
TRBV7-9,TRBJ1-3,ASSQITGSGNTIY
TRBV3-1/TRBV3-2,TRBJ2-7,ASSRSGGALEQY
TRBV3-1/TRBV3-2,TRBJ1-2,ASSQAGTGRRNYGYT
TRBV27,TRBJ1-2,ASHGANYGYT
TRBV28,TRBJ1-5,ASSSNRGTAYSNQPQH
TRBV7-6,TRBJ1-6,ASSFSTGGSSYNSPLH
TRBV29-1,TRBJ2-5,SARQGGEKTQY
TRBV2,TRBJ2-3,ASSPPYTDTQY
TRBV6-5,TRBJ1-3,ASRTDRGAGNTIY
TRBV30,TRBJ1-2,AWRGTGMNYGYT
TRBV5-1,TRBJ1-1,ASSLGTGGGGTEAF
TRBV5-1,TRBJ2-4,ASSPLGGRAKNIQY
TRBV4-1,TRBJ1-2,ASSQEPGYYGYT
TRBV21-1,TRBJ1-4,ASSRYRGRLSNEKLF
TRBV27,TRBJ2-5,ASSLSLGGGETQY
TRBV10-2,TRBJ1-2,ASSEQPRTGYYGYT
TRBV19,TRBJ2-2,ATDGGRGGGELF
TRBV4-1,TRBJ2-3,ASSQLTRTSGTDTQY
TRBV30,TRBJ2-4,AWGTATKNIQY
TRBV6-5,TRBJ1-1,ASSYRSAGTEAF
TRBV27,TRBJ1-1,ASSLDRWGWDTEAF
TRBV29-1,TRBJ2-7,SVFVRQAYEQY
TRBV5-1,TRBJ1-2,ASSYNQGSDGYT
TRBV2,TRBJ2-5,ASRGGRSTETQY
TRBV7-9,TRBJ1-2,ASSLGGAYGYT
TRBV7-9,TRBJ1-5,ASSSQDQPQH
TRBV18,TRBJ2-1,ASSPMTSGGSNEQF
TRBV10-3,TRBJ2-1,AISESTFEQF
TRBV4-3,TRBJ1-2,ASSQDYGHNYGYT
TRBV7-9,TRBJ1-3,ASSSPRRDRTRATIY
TRBV30,TRBJ2-7,AWSVQVGGGYEQY
TRBV3-1/TRBV3-2,TRBJ2-5,ASSQVRGLGETQY
TRBV24-1,TRBJ2-1,ATSDQKRGGPNNEQF
TRBV19,TRBJ1-3,ASTNSGNTIY
TRBV7-2,TRBJ2-3,ASSLGQGAAHTQY
TRBV19,TRBJ1-5,ASSYGLGGNQPQH
TRBV5-4,TRBJ2-1,ASSLDRRNEQF
TRBV3-1/TRBV3-2,TRBJ1-2,ASSPWEGYYGYT
TRBV27,TRBJ2-5,ASSLRSIGTQY
TRBV25-1,TRBJ1-2,ASSEEAGLPYGYT
TRBV4-2,TRBJ1-1,ASRGQGDTAEAF
TRBV30,TRBJ1-6,AWSVFEGLNSPLH